A selection of T cell receptor beta chains follows, all from one sample in a study of blood T cells in healthy people across ages. TCRdb processed the 5' RACE reads anew with MiXCR; each CDR3 protein has one entry. The repertoire holds more than 500,000 distinct CDR3 sequences, roughly 29% seen once, with approximately 17% in the top ten. Sequences were obtained from blood. Every receptor here comes from a woman in her 70s in good health. Both conserved end residues are part of each CDR3. D genes are given only for firm matches. A row's size may be missing; if present it is once, few, many or a size class.

abundance,len,j_gene,d_gene,v_gene,CDR3aa,CDR3nt
.,13,TRBJ2-2,.,TRBV6-2/TRBV6-3,CASNQLNTGELFF,TGTGCCAGCAACCAACTAAACACCGGGGAGCTGTTTTTT
few,14,TRBJ2-5,.,TRBV6-6,CASSNRGTQETQYF,TGTGCCAGCAGTAACCGTGGAACCCAAGAGACCCAGTACTTC
.,12,TRBJ2-2,.,TRBV6-2/TRBV6-3,CASREVTGELFF,TGTGCCAGCCGGGAAGTAACCGGGGAGCTGTTTTTT
.,13,TRBJ1-2,.,TRBV12-3/TRBV12-4,CASSSQGLGGYTF,TGTGCCAGCAGCTCTCAGGGTCTGGGAGGCTACACCTTC
.,14,TRBJ2-5,.,TRBV18,CASSPGPWGETQYF,TGTGCCAGCTCACCAGGTCCCTGGGGGGAGACCCAGTACTTC
.,13,TRBJ2-5,.,TRBV6-1,CASSASQGETQYF,TGTGCCAGCAGTGCTAGCCAGGGAGAGACCCAGTACTTC
few,13,TRBJ2-7,.,TRBV6-2/TRBV6-3,CASAPLGTYEQYF,TGTGCCAGCGCCCCCCTCGGAACCTACGAGCAGTACTTC
.,18,TRBJ2-1,TRBD2,TRBV5-1,CASSYRGGGAGTYNEQFF,TGCGCCAGCAGCTATCGGGGCGGGGGGGCCGGAACCTACAATGAGCAGTTCTTC
once,19,TRBJ2-1,TRBD1,TRBV19,CASSMRGSLTGGNHNEQFF,TGTGCCAGTAGTATGAGGGGGTCCCTGACAGGGGGGAATCACAATGAGCAGTTCTTC
few,18,TRBJ1-4,TRBD1,TRBV6-2/TRBV6-3,CASSYTRGQGTDNEKLFF,TGTGCCAGCAGCTACACTCGAGGACAGGGGACGGATAATGAAAAACTGTTTTTT
many,14,TRBJ2-1,.,TRBV5-1,CASSLGSGYNEQFF,TGCGCCAGCAGCTTGGGTTCGGGCTACAATGAGCAGTTCTTC
few,16,TRBJ1-4,TRBD1,TRBV5-1,CASSGWTGGLNEKLFF,TGCGCCAGCAGCGGATGGACAGGGGGCTTGAATGAAAAACTGTTTTTT
few,16,TRBJ2-1,.,TRBV12-3/TRBV12-4,CASSFSRTSSYNEQFF,TGTGCCAGCAGTTTTTCCCGCACGAGCTCCTACAATGAGCAGTTCTTC
few,15,TRBJ2-3,TRBD2,TRBV20-1,CSAANPGLESDTQYF,TGTAGTGCTGCGAACCCGGGACTAGAATCAGATACGCAGTATTTT
few,13,TRBJ1-1,TRBD1,TRBV27,CATRDRGPGEAFF,TGTGCCACCCGGGACAGGGGCCCCGGGGAAGCTTTCTTT
many,13,TRBJ1-4,.,TRBV27,CASTRRANEKLFF,TGTGCCAGTACACGCCGAGCTAATGAAAAACTGTTTTTT
.,14,TRBJ2-1,TRBD1,TRBV12-3/TRBV12-4,CASSRLGTGKEQFF,TGTGCCAGCAGTCGCCTCGGGACAGGGAAGGAGCAGTTCTTC
.,13,TRBJ2-3,.,TRBV5-1,CASSQQRLDTQYF,TGCGCCAGCAGCCAACAGCGTTTGGATACGCAGTATTTT